The text below deals with one TCR beta chain. The antigen is undetermined. The sample is drawn from a study of beta chain features in type 1 diabetes. Turning to the study itself: No age, gender or cell yield differences were seen between patients and healthy donors. Study observations and caveats: There were fewer insertions and more deletions at the VDJ junctions of type 1 diabetes patients.

Every isolated RNA sample was fully reverse transcribed, so sequencing captured expressed TCRB transcripts. Some clones are missing from TCRdb's copy, which holds only in-frame ones; the method was immunoSEQ multiplex PCR. This table has under 250,000 clones, 12% to 15% appearing once. CD45RO/CCR7/CD25/CD127/CD95/CD27 staining was used to isolate CD4+ naive, central memory, regulatory and stem cell-like memory cells by sorting. CDR1 and CDR2 from the germline V gene are SGDLS and YYNGEE. V gave up 0 bases and J gave up 7 bases; unmatched junction bases: 14. The CDR3 has 18 amino acids. The sequencing input was naive CD4+ T cells from blood. The receptor was isolated from a middle-aged woman in good health. The rearrangement links TRBV9 to TRBJ2-1; 9 bases align to TRBD2. For the CDR3, the DNA is TGTGCCAGCAGCGTAGGGGACCAGGGCGGGGGGGCCAAGAATGAGCAGTTCTTC. Residues: CASSVGDQGGGAKNEQFF.